This T cell receptor (beta chain) was profiled in a study of beta chain features in type 1 diabetes. General observations from the study: Across all four CD4+ subsets, people with type 1 diabetes showed modestly shorter TCRB CDR3s. Short templates might get an advantage during PCR, and this would be equal in patients and controls.

In germline, CDR1 is SEHNR, CDR2 FQNEAQ (reference sequence). CDR3 length: 16 residues. Trimming pared 5 bases from V and 10 bases from J, leaving 24 bases between. The whole isolated RNA underwent reverse transcription, so sequencing captured expressed TCRB transcripts. The repertoire was sequenced with immunoSEQ multiplex PCR; TCRdb's copy has only in-frame clones and lacks some. The sample carries about 620,000 clones, roughly a sixth recorded once. It was via CD45RO/CCR7/CD25/CD127/CD95/CD27 that CD4+ naive, central memory, regulatory and stem cell-like memory cells were sorted. In its sample, this clone was seen a few times. Its antigen is as yet unknown.

The V and J genes are TRBV7-9 and TRBJ2-1; D is unclear. This receptor was obtained from a man between 18 and 29 years old in good health. Material: naive CD4+ T cells from blood. The CDR3 DNA sequence: TGTGCCAGCAGCGCATTCCATCGGAAGACCGCGCGAGAGCAGTTCTTC. Translation: CASSAFHRKTAREQFF. The full variable domain, its missing parts supplied by reference TRBV7-9 and TRBJ2-1, is DTGVSQNPRHKITKRGQNVTFRCDPISEHNRLYWYRQTLGQGPEFLTYFQNEAQLEKSRLLSDRFSAERPKGSFSTLEIQRTEQGDSAMYLCASSAFHRKTAREQFFGPGTRLTVL.